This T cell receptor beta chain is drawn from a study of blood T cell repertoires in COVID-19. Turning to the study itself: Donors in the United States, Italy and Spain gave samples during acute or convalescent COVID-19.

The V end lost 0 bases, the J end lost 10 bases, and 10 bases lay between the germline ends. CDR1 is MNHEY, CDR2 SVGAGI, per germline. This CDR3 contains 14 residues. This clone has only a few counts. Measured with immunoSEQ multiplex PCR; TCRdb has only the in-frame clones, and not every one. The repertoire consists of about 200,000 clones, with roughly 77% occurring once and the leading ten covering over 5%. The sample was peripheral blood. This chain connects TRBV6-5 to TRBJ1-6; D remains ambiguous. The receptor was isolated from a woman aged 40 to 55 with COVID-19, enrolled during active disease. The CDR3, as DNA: TGTGCCAGCAGTTACTCTCCGGGTACCTCACCCCTCCACTTT. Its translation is CASSYSPGTSPLHF.